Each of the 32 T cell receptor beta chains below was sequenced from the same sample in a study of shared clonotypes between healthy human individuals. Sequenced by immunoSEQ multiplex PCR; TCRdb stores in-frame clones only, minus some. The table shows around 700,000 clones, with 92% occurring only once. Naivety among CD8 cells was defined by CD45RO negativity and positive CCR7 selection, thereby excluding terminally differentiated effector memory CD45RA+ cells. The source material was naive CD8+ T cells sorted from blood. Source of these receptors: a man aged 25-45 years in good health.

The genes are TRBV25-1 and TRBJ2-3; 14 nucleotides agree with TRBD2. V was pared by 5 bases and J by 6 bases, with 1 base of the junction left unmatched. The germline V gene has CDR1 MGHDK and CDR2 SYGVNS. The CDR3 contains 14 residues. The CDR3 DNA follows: TGTGCCAGCAGTCGGACTAGCGGGAGGGATACGCAGTATTTT. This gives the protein CASSRTSGRDTQYF.

In DNA, the CDR3 is TGTGCCAGCAGCCAAGATTACGAGCAGTACTTC. It is translated as CASSQDYEQYF. V and J are TRBV4-2 and TRBJ2-7; D not certain. CDR3 length equals 11 residues. Trimming pared 0 bases from V and 4 bases from J, leaving 1 base between. Germline V CDR1 and CDR2: LGHNA, YNFKEQ.

The CDR3 DNA sequence: TGTGCCAGTAGTAGTCTAGCGGGAGGGTCAGATACGCAGTATTTT. Protein product: CASSSLAGGSDTQYF. The rearrangement uses TRBV19 and TRBJ2-3; 12 positions match TRBD2. The CDR3 spans 15 residues. The J segment lost 4 bases and the V segment lost 4 bases, leaving 3 bases of the junction unmatched. CDR1 is LNHDA and CDR2 is SQIVND in the germline V gene (reference sequence).

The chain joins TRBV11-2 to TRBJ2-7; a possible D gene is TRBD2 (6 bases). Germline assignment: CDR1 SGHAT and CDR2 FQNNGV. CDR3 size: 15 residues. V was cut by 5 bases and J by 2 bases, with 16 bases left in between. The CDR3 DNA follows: TGTGCCAGCAGCCTGGAAGGGACTCCCGCCTACGAGCAGTACTTC. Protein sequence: CASSLEGTPAYEQYF.

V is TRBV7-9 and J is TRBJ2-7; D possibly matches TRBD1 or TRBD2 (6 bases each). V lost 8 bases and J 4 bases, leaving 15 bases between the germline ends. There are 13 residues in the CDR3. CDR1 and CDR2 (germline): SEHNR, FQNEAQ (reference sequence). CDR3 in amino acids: CASSEGVGYEQYF. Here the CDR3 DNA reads TGTGCCAGCTCGGAGGGGGTGGGTTACGAGCAGTACTTC.

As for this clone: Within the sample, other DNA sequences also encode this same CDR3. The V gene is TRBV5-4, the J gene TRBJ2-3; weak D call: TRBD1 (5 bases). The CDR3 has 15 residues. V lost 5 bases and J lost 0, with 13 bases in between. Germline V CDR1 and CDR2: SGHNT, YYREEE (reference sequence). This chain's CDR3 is CASSLGVSSTDTQYF. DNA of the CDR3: TGTGCCAGCAGTTTAGGGGTTTCTAGCACAGATACGCAGTATTTT.

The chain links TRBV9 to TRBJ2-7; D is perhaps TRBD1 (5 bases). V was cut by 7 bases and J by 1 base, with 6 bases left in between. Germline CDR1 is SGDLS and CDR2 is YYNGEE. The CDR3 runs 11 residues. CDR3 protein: CASYRSYEQYF. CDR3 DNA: TGTGCCAGCTACAGGTCCTACGAGCAGTACTTC.

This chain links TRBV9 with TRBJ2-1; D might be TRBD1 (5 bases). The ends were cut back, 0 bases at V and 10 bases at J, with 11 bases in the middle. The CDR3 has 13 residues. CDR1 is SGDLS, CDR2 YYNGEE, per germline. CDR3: CASSVEKAGEQFF. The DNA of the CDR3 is TGTGCCAGCAGCGTAGAGAAGGCAGGGGAGCAGTTCTTC.

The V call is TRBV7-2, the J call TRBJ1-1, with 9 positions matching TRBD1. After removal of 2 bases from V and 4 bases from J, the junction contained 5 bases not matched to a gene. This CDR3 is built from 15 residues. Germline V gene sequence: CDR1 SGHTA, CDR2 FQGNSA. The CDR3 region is CASSLFDRGVTEAFF. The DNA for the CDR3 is TGTGCCAGCAGCTTATTCGACAGGGGGGTCACTGAAGCTTTCTTT.

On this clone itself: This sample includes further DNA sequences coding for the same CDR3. This CDR3 reads CASSASGNEQFF. The CDR3 region has the DNA TGTGCCAGCAGCGCTAGCGGTAATGAGCAGTTCTTC. The chain combines TRBV9 with TRBJ2-1, with TRBD2 matching over 7 bases. Germline V gene sequence: CDR1 SGDLS, CDR2 YYNGEE. The CDR3 is 12 residues long. J gave up 7 bases and V 3 bases, and 1 base lay outside the gene matches. Together with reference TRBV9 and TRBJ2-1, the CDR3 gives the full variable domain: DSGVTQTPKHLITATGQRVTLRCSPRSGDLSVYWYQQSLDQGLQFLIQYYNGEERAKGNILERFSAQQFPDLHSELNLSSLELGDSALYFCASSASGNEQFFGPGTRLTVL.

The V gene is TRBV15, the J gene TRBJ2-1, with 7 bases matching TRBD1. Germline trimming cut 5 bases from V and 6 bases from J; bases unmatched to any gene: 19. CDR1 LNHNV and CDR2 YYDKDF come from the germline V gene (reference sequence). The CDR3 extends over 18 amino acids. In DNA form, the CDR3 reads TGTGCCACCAGCGACCCTGAACTTCGGACAGGAAAGGTCAATGAGCAGTTCTTC. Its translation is CATSDPELRTGKVNEQFF.

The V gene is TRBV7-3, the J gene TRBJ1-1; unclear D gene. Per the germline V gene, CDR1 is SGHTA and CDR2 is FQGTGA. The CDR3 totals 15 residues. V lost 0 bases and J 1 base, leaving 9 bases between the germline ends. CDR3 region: CASSLTHGENTEAFF. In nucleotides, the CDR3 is TGTGCCAGCAGCTTAACCCACGGAGAGAACACTGAAGCTTTCTTT.

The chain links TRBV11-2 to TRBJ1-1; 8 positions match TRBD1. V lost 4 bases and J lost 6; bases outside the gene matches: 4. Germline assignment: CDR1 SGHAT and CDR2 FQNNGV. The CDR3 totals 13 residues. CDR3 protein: CASSYGTGSEAFF. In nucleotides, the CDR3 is TGTGCCAGCAGCTACGGGACAGGCTCTGAAGCTTTCTTT.

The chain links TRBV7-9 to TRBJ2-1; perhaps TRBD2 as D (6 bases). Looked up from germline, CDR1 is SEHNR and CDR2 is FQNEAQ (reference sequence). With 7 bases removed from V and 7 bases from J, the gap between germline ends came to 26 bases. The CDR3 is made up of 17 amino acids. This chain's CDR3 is CASITPIASGVVNEQFF. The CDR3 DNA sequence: TGTGCCAGCATCACACCGATAGCCTCGGGAGTAGTAAATGAGCAGTTCTTC.

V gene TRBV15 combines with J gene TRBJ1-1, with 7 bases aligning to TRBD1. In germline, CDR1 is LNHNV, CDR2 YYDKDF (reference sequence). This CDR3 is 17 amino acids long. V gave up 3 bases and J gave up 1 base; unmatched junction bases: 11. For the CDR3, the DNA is TGTGCCACCAGCAGGGACAGGATCGGGGGATGGAACACTGAAGCTTTCTTT. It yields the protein CATSRDRIGGWNTEAFF.

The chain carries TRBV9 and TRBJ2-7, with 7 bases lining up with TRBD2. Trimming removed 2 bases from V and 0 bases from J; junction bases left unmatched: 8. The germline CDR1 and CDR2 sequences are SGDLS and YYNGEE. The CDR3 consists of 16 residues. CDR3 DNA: TGTGCCAGCAGCGTCGGGCTAGCGGACAACTCCTACGAGCAGTACTTC. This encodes CASSVGLADNSYEQYF.

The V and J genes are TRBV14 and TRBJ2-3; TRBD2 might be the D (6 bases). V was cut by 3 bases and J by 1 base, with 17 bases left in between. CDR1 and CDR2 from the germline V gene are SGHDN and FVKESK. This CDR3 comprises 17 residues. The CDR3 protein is CASSHPGRGWGTDTQYF. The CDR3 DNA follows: TGTGCCAGCAGCCACCCGGGACGGGGGTGGGGCACAGATACGCAGTATTTT.

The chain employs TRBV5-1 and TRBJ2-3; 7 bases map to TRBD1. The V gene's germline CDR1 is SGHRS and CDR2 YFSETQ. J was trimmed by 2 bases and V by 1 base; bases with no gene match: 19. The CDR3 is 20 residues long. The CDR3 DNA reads TGCGCCAGCAGCTTGTCGGCGACAGGGACCGGCGTAGGGGACACAGATACGCAGTATTTT. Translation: CASSLSATGTGVGDTDTQYF.

CDR3 coding DNA: TGTGCCATCAGTGAGGGGGTAGAGCAGTACTTC. Amino acids: CAISEGVEQYF. The V call is TRBV10-3, the J call TRBJ2-7, with no clear D. The CDR3 is 11 amino acids. V shed 2 bases and J shed 7 bases, with 6 bases lying between them. Germline V gene lookup returns CDR1 ENHRY and CDR2 SYGVKD.

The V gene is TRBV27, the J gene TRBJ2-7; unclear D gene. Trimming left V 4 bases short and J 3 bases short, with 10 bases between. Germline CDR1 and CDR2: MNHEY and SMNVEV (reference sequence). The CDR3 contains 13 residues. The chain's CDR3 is CASSSLRDYEQYF. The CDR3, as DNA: TGTGCCAGCAGTTCCCTCCGTGACTACGAGCAGTACTTC.

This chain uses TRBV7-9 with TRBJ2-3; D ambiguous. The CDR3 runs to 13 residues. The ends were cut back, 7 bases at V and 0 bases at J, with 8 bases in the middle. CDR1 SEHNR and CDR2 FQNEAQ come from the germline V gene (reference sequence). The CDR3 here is CASIPPSTDTQYF. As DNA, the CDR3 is TGTGCCAGCATTCCCCCTAGCACAGATACGCAGTATTTT.

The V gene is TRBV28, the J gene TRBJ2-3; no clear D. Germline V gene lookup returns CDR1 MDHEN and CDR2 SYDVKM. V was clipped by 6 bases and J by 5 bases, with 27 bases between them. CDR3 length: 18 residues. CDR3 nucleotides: TGTGCCAGCAGCCAGGTGGTCCCGAAAATTAAAATAGAAGATACGCAGTATTTT. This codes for CASSQVVPKIKIEDTQYF. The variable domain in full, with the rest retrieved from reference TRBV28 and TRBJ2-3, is DVKVTQSSRYLVKRTGEKVFLECVQDMDHENMFWYRQDPGLGLRLIYFSYDVKMKEKGDIPEGYSVSREKKERFSLILESASTNQTSMYLCASSQVVPKIKIEDTQYFGPGTRLTVL.

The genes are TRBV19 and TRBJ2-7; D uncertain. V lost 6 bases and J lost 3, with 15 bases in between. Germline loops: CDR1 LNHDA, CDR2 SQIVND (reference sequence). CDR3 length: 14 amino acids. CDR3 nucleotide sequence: TGTGCCAGTAGCCCCCCGGCGGCAGTCTACGAGCAGTACTTC. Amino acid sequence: CASSPPAAVYEQYF.

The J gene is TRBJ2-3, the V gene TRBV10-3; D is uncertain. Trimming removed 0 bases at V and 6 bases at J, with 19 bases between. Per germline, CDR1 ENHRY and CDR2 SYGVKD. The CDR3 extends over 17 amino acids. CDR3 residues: CAISESTTGEDTDTQYF. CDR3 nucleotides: TGTGCCATCAGTGAGTCCACCACTGGGGAAGATACCGATACGCAGTATTTT.

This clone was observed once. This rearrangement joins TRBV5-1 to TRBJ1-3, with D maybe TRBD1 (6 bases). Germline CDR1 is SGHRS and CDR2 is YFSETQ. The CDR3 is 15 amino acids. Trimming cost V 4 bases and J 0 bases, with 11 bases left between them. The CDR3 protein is CASSLRGSSGNTIYF. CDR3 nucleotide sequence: TGCGCCAGCAGCCTCAGGGGATCCTCTGGAAACACCATATATTTT.

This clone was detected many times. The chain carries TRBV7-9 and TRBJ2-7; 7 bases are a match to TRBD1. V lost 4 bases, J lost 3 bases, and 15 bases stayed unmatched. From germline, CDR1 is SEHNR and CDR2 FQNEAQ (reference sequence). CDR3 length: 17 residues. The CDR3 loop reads CASSSTLTDRPFYEQYF. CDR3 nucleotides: TGTGCCAGCAGCTCAACTCTGACGGACAGGCCGTTCTACGAGCAGTACTTC.

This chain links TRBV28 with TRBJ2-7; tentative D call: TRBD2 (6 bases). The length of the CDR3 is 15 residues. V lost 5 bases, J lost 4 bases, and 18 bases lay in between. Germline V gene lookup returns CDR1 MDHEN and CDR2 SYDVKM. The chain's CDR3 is CASSTGLLFLYEQYF. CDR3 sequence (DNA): TGTGCCAGCAGTACTGGACTACTTTTTCTTTACGAGCAGTACTTC. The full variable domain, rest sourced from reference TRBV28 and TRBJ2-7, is DVKVTQSSRYLVKRTGEKVFLECVQDMDHENMFWYRQDPGLGLRLIYFSYDVKMKEKGDIPEGYSVSREKKERFSLILESASTNQTSMYLCASSTGLLFLYEQYFGPGTRLTVT.

The CDR3 protein is CASSLLGGADEQYF. CDR3 in DNA: TGTGCCAGCAGTTTATTAGGGGGCGCGGACGAGCAGTACTTC. The rearrangement uses TRBV27 and TRBJ2-7; TRBD1 matches 7 bases. CDR1 is MNHEY, CDR2 SMNVEV, per germline (reference sequence). Trimming took 1 base from V and 5 from J; bases not matched to a gene: 5. The CDR3 length is 14 residues.

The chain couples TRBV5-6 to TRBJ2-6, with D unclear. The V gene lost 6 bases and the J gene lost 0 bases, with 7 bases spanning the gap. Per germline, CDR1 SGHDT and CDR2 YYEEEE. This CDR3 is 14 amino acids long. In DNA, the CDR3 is TGTGCCAGCACGTATTTCTCTGGGGCCAACGTCCTGACTTTC. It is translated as CASTYFSGANVLTF.

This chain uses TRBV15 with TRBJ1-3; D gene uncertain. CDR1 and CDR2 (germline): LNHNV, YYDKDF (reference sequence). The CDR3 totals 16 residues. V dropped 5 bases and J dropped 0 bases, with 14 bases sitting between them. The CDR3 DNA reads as TGTGCCACCAGCCCCCAAGACCGATACTCTGGAAACACCATATATTTT. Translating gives CATSPQDRYSGNTIYF.

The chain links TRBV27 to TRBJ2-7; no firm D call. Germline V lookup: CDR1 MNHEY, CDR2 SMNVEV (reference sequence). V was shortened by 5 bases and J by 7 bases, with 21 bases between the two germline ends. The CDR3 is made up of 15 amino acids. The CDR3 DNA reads TGTGCCAGCAGTGACGGGCCCTCTGGTTCTGGAGAGCAGTACTTC. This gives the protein CASSDGPSGSGEQYF.

The CDR3 sequence: CASTPSVAGDVEQYF. In DNA form, the CDR3 reads TGTGCCAGCACCCCCAGTGTAGCGGGAGATGTCGAGCAGTACTTC. The chain employs TRBV27 and TRBJ2-7, with 9 bases lining up with TRBD2. The V gene end was trimmed by 7 bases and the J gene end by 6 bases; junction bases not matched to a gene: 13. The CDR3 runs 15 residues. From germline, CDR1 is MNHEY and CDR2 SMNVEV (reference sequence).